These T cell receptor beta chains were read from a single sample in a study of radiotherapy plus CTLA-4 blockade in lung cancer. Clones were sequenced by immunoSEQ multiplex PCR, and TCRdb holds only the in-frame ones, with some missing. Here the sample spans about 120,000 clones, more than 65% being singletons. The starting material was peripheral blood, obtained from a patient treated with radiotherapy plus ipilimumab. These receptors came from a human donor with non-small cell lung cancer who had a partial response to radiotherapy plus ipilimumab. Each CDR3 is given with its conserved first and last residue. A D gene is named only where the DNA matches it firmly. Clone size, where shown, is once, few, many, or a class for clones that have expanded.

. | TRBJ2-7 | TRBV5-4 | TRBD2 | TGTGCCAGCAGCTTGGACCTAGCGGGCAGCTCCTACGAGCAGTACTTC | CASSLDLAGSSYEQYF
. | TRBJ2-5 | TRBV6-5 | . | TGTGCCAGCAGGGCGGGACCATACCAAGAGACCCAGTACTTC | CASRAGPYQETQYF
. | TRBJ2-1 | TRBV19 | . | TGTGCCAGTAGTCTACCACAGGGACAAAGGGGCAATGAGCAGTTCTTC | CASSLPQGQRGNEQFF
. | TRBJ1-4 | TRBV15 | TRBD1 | TGTGCCACCAGCAGAGATCGGACAGGGGGCGGCGAACGTAATGAAAAACTGTTTTTT | CATSRDRTGGGERNEKLFF
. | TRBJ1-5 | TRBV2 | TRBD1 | TGTGCCAGCAACGCCTTACTGGGACAGGGGAAAGGGCAGCCCCAGCATTTT | CASNALLGQGKGQPQHF
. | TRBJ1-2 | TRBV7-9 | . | TGTGCCAGCAGCTTTGGAACAGGGCATGACTATGGCTACACCTTC | CASSFGTGHDYGYTF
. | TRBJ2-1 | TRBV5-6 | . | TGTGCCAGCAGCTTGGGGCAGGGGAAGATGGATGAGCAGTTCTTC | CASSLGQGKMDEQFF
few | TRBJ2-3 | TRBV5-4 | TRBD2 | TGTGCCAGCAGCTTGGGAATACTAGCGGGAGCTAGCACAGATACGCAGTATTTT | CASSLGILAGASTDTQYF
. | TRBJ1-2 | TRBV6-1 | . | TGTGCCAGCAGTGATCTTGGAGGGGAGCGTGGCTACACCTTC | CASSDLGGERGYTF
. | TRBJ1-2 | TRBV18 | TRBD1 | TGTGCCAGCTCACCACCGAACAGGGGCCATGGCTACACCTTC | CASSPPNRGHGYTF
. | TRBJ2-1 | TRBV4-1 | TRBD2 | TGCGCCAGCAGCCTTAGGGCTAGCGGGAGCACTGAGCAGTTCTTC | CASSLRASGSTEQFF
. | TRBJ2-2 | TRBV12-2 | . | TGTGCAAGTCGCTTCTCAGCGGTTCTAAACACCGGGGAGCTGTTTTTT | CASRFSAVLNTGELFF
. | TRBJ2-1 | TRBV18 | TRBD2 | TGTGCCAGCTCAAAACTAGCGGGAGTTAGCAATGAGCAGTTCTTC | CASSKLAGVSNEQFF
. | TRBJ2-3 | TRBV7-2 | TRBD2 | TGTGCCAGCAGCTTAGGGGGGGGTATCTTGGCAGATACGCAGTATTTT | CASSLGGGILADTQYF
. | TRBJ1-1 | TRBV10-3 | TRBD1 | TGTGCCAGACGACAGGGGGCCCACACTGAAGCTTTCTTT | CARRQGAHTEAFF
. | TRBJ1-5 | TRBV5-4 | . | TGTGCCAGCAGCTTGTCAGGGGGCAATCAGCCCCAGCATTTT | CASSLSGGNQPQHF
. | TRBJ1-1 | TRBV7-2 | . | TGTGCCAGCAGCGACCAGGGCAACACTGAAGCTTTCTTT | CASSDQGNTEAFF
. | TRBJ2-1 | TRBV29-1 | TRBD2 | TGCAGCGTTGAAACTAGCGGGAGAAATGAGCAGTTCTTC | CSVETSGRNEQFF
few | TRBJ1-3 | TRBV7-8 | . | TGTGCCAGCAGCCCGACAGTGTCTGGAAACACCATATATTTT | CASSPTVSGNTIYF
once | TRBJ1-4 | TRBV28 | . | TGTGCCAGCAGTCCCTGGGGAGGGACGAATGAAAAACTGTTTTTT | CASSPWGGTNEKLFF
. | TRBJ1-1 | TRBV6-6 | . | TGTGCCAGCCTGGAGGCGAACACTGAAGCTTTCTTT | CASLEANTEAFF
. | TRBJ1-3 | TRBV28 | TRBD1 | TGTGCCAGCAGTTTTTCGGGGACAGGGTGGAACACCATATATTTT | CASSFSGTGWNTIYF
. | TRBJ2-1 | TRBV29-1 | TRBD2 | TGCAGCGTCGGGACTAGCGGTTACAATGAGCAGTTCTTC | CSVGTSGYNEQFF
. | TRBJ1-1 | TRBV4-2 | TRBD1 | TGTGCCAGCAGCCAGGGGACAGGGGACACTGAAGCTTTCTTT | CASSQGTGDTEAFF
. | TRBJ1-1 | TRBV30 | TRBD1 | TGTGCCTGGAGTGTTTTTCCTAAATCGACAGGGTCCTTGAACACTGAAGCTTTCTTT | CAWSVFPKSTGSLNTEAFF